The present T cell receptor (beta chain) was sequenced within a study of T cell responses to AZD1222 COVID-19 vaccine. CDR1 is SQVTM and CDR2 is ANQGSEA in the germline V gene. The CDR3 is 10 amino acids. Trimming shortened V by 7 bases and J by 7 bases, and 10 bases separated the two germline ends. The repertoire was sequenced with immunoSEQ multiplex PCR; TCRdb's copy has only in-frame clones and lacks some. The repertoire holds about 150,000 clones, with more than 85% as singletons. The sequences come from peripheral blood, collected 28 days after the second AZD1222 dose. This receptor was taken from an adult who received the AZD1222 COVID-19 vaccine. The chain carries TRBV29-1 and TRBJ2-5; no firm D call. The DNA for the CDR3 is TGCAGCGCAACCTCCGCGACCCAGTACTTC. It encodes CSATSATQYF.